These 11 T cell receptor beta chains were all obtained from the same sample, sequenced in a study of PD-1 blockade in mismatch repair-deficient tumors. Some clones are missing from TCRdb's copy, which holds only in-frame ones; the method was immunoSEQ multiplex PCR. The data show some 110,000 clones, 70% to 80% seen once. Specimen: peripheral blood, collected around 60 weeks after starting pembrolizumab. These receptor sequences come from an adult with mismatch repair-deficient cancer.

The CDR3 is CASSVGGSGSDEQYF. The CDR3 coding sequence is TGTGCCAGCAGCGTAGGGGGTAGCGGGAGCGACGAGCAGTACTTC. The genes are TRBV9 and TRBJ2-7; 9 bases align to TRBD2. The CDR3 contains 15 residues. Germline V CDR1 and CDR2: SGDLS, YYNGEE. With 0 bases clipped from V and 5 bases from J, the junction kept 6 bases outside the gene matches.

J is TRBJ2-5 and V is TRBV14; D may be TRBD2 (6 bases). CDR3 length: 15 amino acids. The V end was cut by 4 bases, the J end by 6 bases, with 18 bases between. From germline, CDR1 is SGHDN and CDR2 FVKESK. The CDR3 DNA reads TGTGCCAGCAGCCCGGGGGAGGACTTCAGAAAGACCCAGTACTTC. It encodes CASSPGEDFRKTQYF. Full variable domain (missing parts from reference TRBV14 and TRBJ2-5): EAGVTQFPSHSVIEKGQTVTLRCDPISGHDNLYWYRRVMGKEIKFLLHFVKESKQDESGMPNNRFLAERTGGTYSTLKVQPAELEDSGVYFCASSPGEDFRKTQYFGPGTRLLVL.

Written as DNA, the CDR3 is TGTGCCAGCAGTTTATTTGGGGGAGGGACCGGGGAGCTGTTTTTT. Translating gives CASSLFGGGTGELFF. The chain couples TRBV28 to TRBJ2-2; 7 bases align to TRBD2. V was pared by 1 base and J by 5 bases, with 4 bases of the junction left unmatched. Germline V gene sequence: CDR1 MDHEN, CDR2 SYDVKM. The CDR3 totals 15 residues.

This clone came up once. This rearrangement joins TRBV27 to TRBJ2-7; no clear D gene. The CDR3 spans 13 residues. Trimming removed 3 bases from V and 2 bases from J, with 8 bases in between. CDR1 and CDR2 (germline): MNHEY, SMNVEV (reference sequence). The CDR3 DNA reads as TGTGCCAGCAGTTTTGGGGAACCCTACGAGCAGTACTTC. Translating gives CASSFGEPYEQYF.

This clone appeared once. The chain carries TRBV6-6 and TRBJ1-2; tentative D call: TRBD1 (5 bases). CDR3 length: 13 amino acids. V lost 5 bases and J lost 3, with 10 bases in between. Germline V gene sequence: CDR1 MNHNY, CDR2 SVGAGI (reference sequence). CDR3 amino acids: CASSRTPDYGYTF. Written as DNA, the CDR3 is TGTGCCAGCAGTCGGACACCCGACTATGGCTACACCTTC.

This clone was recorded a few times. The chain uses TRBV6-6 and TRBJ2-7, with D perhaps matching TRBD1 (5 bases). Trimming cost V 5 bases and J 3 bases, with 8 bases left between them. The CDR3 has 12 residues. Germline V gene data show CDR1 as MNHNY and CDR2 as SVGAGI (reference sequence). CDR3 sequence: CASSNTGYEQYF. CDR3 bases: TGTGCCAGCAGTAATACAGGCTACGAGCAGTACTTC.

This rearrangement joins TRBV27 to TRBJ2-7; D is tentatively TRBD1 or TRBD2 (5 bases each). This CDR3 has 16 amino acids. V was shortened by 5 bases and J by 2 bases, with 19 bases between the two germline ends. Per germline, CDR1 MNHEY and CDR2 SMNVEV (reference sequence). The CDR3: CASSKTPGPPAYEQYF. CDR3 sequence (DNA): TGTGCCAGCAGTAAGACACCGGGACCCCCAGCCTACGAGCAGTACTTC.

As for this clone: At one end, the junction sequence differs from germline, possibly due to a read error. CDR3 protein: CASTSRGGNVLTF. The CDR3 coding sequence is TGTGCCAGCACCTCGCGCGGGGGCAACGTCCTGACTTTC. J is TRBJ2-6 and V is TRBV27; 7 bases agree with TRBD2. The CDR3 has 13 residues. CDR1 and CDR2 from the germline V gene are MNHEY and SMNVEV (reference sequence).

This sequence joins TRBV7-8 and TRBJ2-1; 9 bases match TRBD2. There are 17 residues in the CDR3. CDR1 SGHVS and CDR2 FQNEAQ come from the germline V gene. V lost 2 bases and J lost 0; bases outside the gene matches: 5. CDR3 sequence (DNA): TGTGCCAGCAGCTTACGGCCTAGCGGGAACTCCTACAATGAGCAGTTCTTC. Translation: CASSLRPSGNSYNEQFF.

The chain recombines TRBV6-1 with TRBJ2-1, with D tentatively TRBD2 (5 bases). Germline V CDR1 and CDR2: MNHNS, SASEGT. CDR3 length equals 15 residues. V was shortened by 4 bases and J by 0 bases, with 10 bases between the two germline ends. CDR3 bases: TGTGCCAGCAGTGTGGAGGAACACTCCTACAATGAGCAGTTCTTC. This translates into CASSVEEHSYNEQFF.

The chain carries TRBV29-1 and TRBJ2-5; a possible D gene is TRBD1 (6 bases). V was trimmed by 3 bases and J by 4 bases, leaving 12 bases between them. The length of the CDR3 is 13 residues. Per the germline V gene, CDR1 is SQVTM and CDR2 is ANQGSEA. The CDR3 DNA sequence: TGCAGCGTTGACAGAGGGGGTCTAGAGACCCAGTACTTC. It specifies CSVDRGGLETQYF. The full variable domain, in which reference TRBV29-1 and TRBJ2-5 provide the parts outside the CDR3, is SAVISQKPSRDICQRGTSLTIQCQVDSQVTMMFWYRQQPGQSLTLIATANQGSEATYESGFVIDKFPISRPNLTFSTLTVSNMSPEDSSIYLCSVDRGGLETQYFGPGTRLLVL.